This is a list of T cell receptor beta chains from one sample in a study of T cells in Graves' hyperthyroidism and ophthalmopathy. TCRdb reprocessed the multiplex PCR reads via MiXCR and lists one record per CDR3 protein. This table has roughly 400,000 distinct CDR3 sequences, around an eighth appearing once. Sequencing was performed on blood. The receptors were gathered from a man in his forties or fifties with Graves' ophthalmopathy. Each CDR3 is given with its conserved first and last residue. Fields, in order: J gene, V gene, D gene, CDR3 length, clone size, CDR3 DNA, CDR3 protein. A D gene is named only where the DNA matches it firmly. Some rows mark clone size as missing; the rest say once, few, many or name a class of expanded clone.

j_gene: TRBJ1-2
v_gene: TRBV5-8
d_gene: NA
len: 13
abundance: many
CDR3nt: TGTGCCAGCAGCTTGTTTGGCGGGATCGGCTACACCTTC
CDR3aa: CASSLFGGIGYTF

j_gene: TRBJ2-7
v_gene: TRBV12-3/TRBV12-4
d_gene: NA
len: 14
abundance: NA
CDR3nt: TGTGCCAGCAGTTTATACGGATCTACCTACGAGCAGTACTTC
CDR3aa: CASSLYGSTYEQYF

j_gene: TRBJ1-2
v_gene: TRBV24-1
d_gene: NA
len: 14
abundance: many
CDR3nt: TGTGCCACCAGTGAAGAACAAGTTAACTATGGCTACACCTTC
CDR3aa: CATSEEQVNYGYTF

j_gene: TRBJ1-1
v_gene: TRBV6-5
d_gene: NA
len: 14
abundance: NA
CDR3nt: TGTGCCAGCAGTTACGGGGGTAAGGACACTGAAGCTTTCTTT
CDR3aa: CASSYGGKDTEAFF

j_gene: TRBJ1-2
v_gene: TRBV5-1
d_gene: TRBD1
len: 14
abundance: NA
CDR3nt: TGCGCCAGCAGCGAAACCGGGACAGTTTATGGCTACACCTTC
CDR3aa: CASSETGTVYGYTF

j_gene: TRBJ2-3
v_gene: TRBV27
d_gene: NA
len: 15
abundance: NA
CDR3nt: TGTGCCAGCAGTCCGGTTTCGGCTCTGACAGATACGCAGTATTTT
CDR3aa: CASSPVSALTDTQYF

j_gene: TRBJ2-1
v_gene: TRBV24-1
d_gene: TRBD2
len: 16
abundance: many
CDR3nt: TGTGCCACCAGTGATTTTTGGCAGGGAGGGACGAATGAGCAGTTCTTC
CDR3aa: CATSDFWQGGTNEQFF

j_gene: TRBJ2-1
v_gene: TRBV9
d_gene: TRBD1
len: 16
abundance: NA
CDR3nt: TGTGCCAGCAGCAGGACCAGGGGACAGGGACACAATGAGCAGTTCTTC
CDR3aa: CASSRTRGQGHNEQFF

j_gene: TRBJ2-5
v_gene: TRBV5-1
d_gene: TRBD2
len: 14
abundance: NA
CDR3nt: TGCGCCAGCCAGCGGGAGGGCCCCAATACGGCCCAGTACTTC
CDR3aa: CASQREGPNTAQYF

j_gene: TRBJ1-5
v_gene: TRBV15
d_gene: NA
len: 15
abundance: few
CDR3nt: TGTGCCACCAGCAGAGAAGCGGCAGTGGATCAGCCCCAGCATTTT
CDR3aa: CATSREAAVDQPQHF

j_gene: TRBJ2-3
v_gene: TRBV30
d_gene: TRBD1
len: 14
abundance: many
CDR3nt: TGTGCCTGGAGTGACAGGGGGCGGGCAGATACGCAGTATTTT
CDR3aa: CAWSDRGRADTQYF

j_gene: TRBJ2-5
v_gene: TRBV19
d_gene: TRBD2
len: 15
abundance: NA
CDR3nt: TGTGCCAGTAGTCCCCCGGGACTAGCTCCCGAGACCCAGTACTTC
CDR3aa: CASSPPGLAPETQYF

j_gene: TRBJ2-5
v_gene: TRBV29-1
d_gene: NA
len: 11
abundance: few
CDR3nt: TGCAGCGTTGAAACCCTGGGGTTCGTGTACTTC
CDR3aa: CSVETLGFVYF

j_gene: TRBJ1-6
v_gene: TRBV2
d_gene: NA
len: 14
abundance: many
CDR3nt: TGTGCCAGCGGGCAACAGGCAACCGGTTCACCCCTCCACTTT
CDR3aa: CASGQQATGSPLHF

j_gene: TRBJ2-1
v_gene: TRBV7-2
d_gene: NA
len: 15
abundance: NA
CDR3nt: TGTGCCAGCAGCTTGGAGGGGGCAGTCTACAATGAGCAGTTCTTC
CDR3aa: CASSLEGAVYNEQFF

j_gene: TRBJ2-1
v_gene: TRBV24-1
d_gene: NA
len: 16
abundance: many
CDR3nt: TGTGCCACCAGTGATTACCGGGACAATAGCTACAATGAGCAGTTCTTC
CDR3aa: CATSDYRDNSYNEQFF

j_gene: TRBJ2-5
v_gene: TRBV28
d_gene: NA
len: 14
abundance: NA
CDR3nt: TGTGCCAGCAGTTTGGGCAGGTTTGTCGAGACCCAGTACTTC
CDR3aa: CASSLGRFVETQYF

j_gene: TRBJ2-3
v_gene: TRBV2
d_gene: TRBD1
len: 15
abundance: NA
CDR3nt: TGTGCCAGCAGTGAGGACAGGGGGCTTGAAGATACGCAGTATTTT
CDR3aa: CASSEDRGLEDTQYF

j_gene: TRBJ2-7
v_gene: TRBV14
d_gene: NA
len: 13
abundance: few
CDR3nt: TGTGCCAGCAGCCAATGGGGCAACTACGAGCAGTACTTC
CDR3aa: CASSQWGNYEQYF

j_gene: TRBJ2-3
v_gene: TRBV5-1
d_gene: TRBD2
len: 15
abundance: few
CDR3nt: TGCGCCAGCAGCATTTCTAGCGGGGTGTCGGATACGCAGTATTTT
CDR3aa: CASSISSGVSDTQYF

j_gene: TRBJ1-2
v_gene: TRBV5-1
d_gene: NA
len: 13
abundance: many
CDR3nt: TGCGCCAGCAGCGTGGAACCCAACTATGGCTACACCTTC
CDR3aa: CASSVEPNYGYTF

j_gene: TRBJ1-1
v_gene: TRBV7-6
d_gene: NA
len: 13
abundance: many
CDR3nt: TGTGCCAGCAGCTTAAACCGGGGAACTGAAGCTTTCTTT
CDR3aa: CASSLNRGTEAFF

j_gene: TRBJ1-2
v_gene: TRBV6-9
d_gene: NA
len: 11
abundance: NA
CDR3nt: TGTGCCAGCACGTTGGGAGCTGGCTACACCTTC
CDR3aa: CASTLGAGYTF

j_gene: TRBJ1-2
v_gene: TRBV6-2/TRBV6-3
d_gene: NA
len: 12
abundance: few
CDR3nt: TGTGCCAGCAGCGGACAGAACTATGGCTACACCTTC
CDR3aa: CASSGQNYGYTF

j_gene: TRBJ2-3
v_gene: TRBV2
d_gene: NA
len: 13
abundance: many
CDR3nt: TGTGCCAGCAGTGAGCAAGCCGGGGATACGCAGTATTTT
CDR3aa: CASSEQAGDTQYF

j_gene: TRBJ2-7
v_gene: TRBV29-1
d_gene: TRBD1
len: 14
abundance: NA
CDR3nt: TGCAGCGCCGCAGGGGGCTCAAGCTCCTACGAGCAGTACTTC
CDR3aa: CSAAGGSSSYEQYF

j_gene: TRBJ2-4
v_gene: TRBV12-3/TRBV12-4
d_gene: NA
len: 14
abundance: once
CDR3nt: TGTGCCAGCACCCTCGATTTAGCCAAAAACATTCAGTACTTC
CDR3aa: CASTLDLAKNIQYF

j_gene: TRBJ2-5
v_gene: TRBV18
d_gene: NA
len: 12
abundance: many
CDR3nt: TGTGCCAGCTCACCAAAGCGGGAGACCCAGTACTTC
CDR3aa: CASSPKRETQYF

j_gene: TRBJ2-2
v_gene: TRBV5-6
d_gene: NA
len: 17
abundance: few
CDR3nt: TGTGCCAGCAGCTCTAGTCGGAGAGGGGGAAACACCGGGGAGCTGTTTTTT
CDR3aa: CASSSSRRGGNTGELFF

j_gene: TRBJ2-2
v_gene: TRBV29-1
d_gene: NA
len: 14
abundance: NA
CDR3nt: TGCAGCGTCATCAGGGGCGCTAACACCGGGGAGCTGTTTTTT
CDR3aa: CSVIRGANTGELFF

j_gene: TRBJ2-1
v_gene: TRBV29-1
d_gene: TRBD2
len: 15
abundance: few
CDR3nt: TGCAGCGTTGAAGCGAGCGGGAGAGCCTACAATGAGCAGTTCTTC
CDR3aa: CSVEASGRAYNEQFF

j_gene: TRBJ2-6
v_gene: TRBV11-3
d_gene: NA
len: 17
abundance: many
CDR3nt: TGTGCCAGCAGCCCGCGTTCAGGGGGGACTGGGGCCAACGTCCTGACTTTC
CDR3aa: CASSPRSGGTGANVLTF

j_gene: TRBJ1-1
v_gene: TRBV14
d_gene: NA
len: 13
abundance: many
CDR3nt: TGTGCCAGCAGCCAAGTAGCGGGTGGTGAAGCTTTCTTT
CDR3aa: CASSQVAGGEAFF

j_gene: TRBJ2-2
v_gene: TRBV3-1
d_gene: NA
len: 15
abundance: many
CDR3nt: TGTGCCAGCAGCCAATCCTGGTCGAACACCGGGGAGCTGTTTTTT
CDR3aa: CASSQSWSNTGELFF

j_gene: TRBJ1-2
v_gene: TRBV27
d_gene: NA
len: 14
abundance: many
CDR3nt: TGTGCCAGCAGTTACAGGACAGCGAACTATGGCTACACCTTC
CDR3aa: CASSYRTANYGYTF

j_gene: TRBJ2-3
v_gene: TRBV12-3/TRBV12-4
d_gene: TRBD1
len: 18
abundance: many
CDR3nt: TGTGCCAGCAGTTTGGGACAGGGGCTATTATCTTCTACAGATACGCAGTATTTT
CDR3aa: CASSLGQGLLSSTDTQYF

j_gene: TRBJ2-1
v_gene: TRBV20-1
d_gene: TRBD1
len: 14
abundance: many
CDR3nt: TGCAGTGCTTTAGCCGGGACAGGCTACAATGAGCAGTTCTTC
CDR3aa: CSALAGTGYNEQFF

j_gene: TRBJ2-3
v_gene: TRBV19
d_gene: TRBD2
len: 20
abundance: NA
CDR3nt: TGTGCCAGTAGGCGGGGCGTGGGACTAGCGGGAGAGGGGAGTCTCGACGGGCAGTATTTT
CDR3aa: CASRRGVGLAGEGSLDGQYF

j_gene: TRBJ1-3
v_gene: TRBV4-1
d_gene: NA
len: 14
abundance: NA
CDR3nt: TGCGCCAGCAGCCGAGACCCGGGGGAAAACACCATATATTTT
CDR3aa: CASSRDPGENTIYF

j_gene: TRBJ2-7
v_gene: TRBV7-8
d_gene: NA
len: 16
abundance: NA
CDR3nt: TGTGCCAGCAGGGGGGCACCGGGACTATCCTCCGGGGAGCAGTACTTC
CDR3aa: CASRGAPGLSSGEQYF